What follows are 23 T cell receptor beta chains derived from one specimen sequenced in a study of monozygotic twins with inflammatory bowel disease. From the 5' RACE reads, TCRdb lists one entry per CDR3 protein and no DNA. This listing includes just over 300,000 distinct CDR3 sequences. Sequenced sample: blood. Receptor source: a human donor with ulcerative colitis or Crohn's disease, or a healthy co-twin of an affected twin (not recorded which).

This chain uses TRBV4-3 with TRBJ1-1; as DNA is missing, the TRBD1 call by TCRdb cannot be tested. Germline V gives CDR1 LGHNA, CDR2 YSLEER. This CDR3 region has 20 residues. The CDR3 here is CASSQETTAPGRTERTEAFF.

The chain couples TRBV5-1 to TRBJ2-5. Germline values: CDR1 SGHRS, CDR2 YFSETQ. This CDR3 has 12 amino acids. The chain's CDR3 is CASSLGQETQYF.

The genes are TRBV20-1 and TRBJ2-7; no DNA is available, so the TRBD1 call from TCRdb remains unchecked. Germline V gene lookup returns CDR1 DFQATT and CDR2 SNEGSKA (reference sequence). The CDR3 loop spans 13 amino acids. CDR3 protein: CSASGRGRYEQYF.

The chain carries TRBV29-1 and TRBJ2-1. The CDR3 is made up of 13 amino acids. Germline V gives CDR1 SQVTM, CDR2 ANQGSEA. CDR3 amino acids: CSATALSYGEQFF.

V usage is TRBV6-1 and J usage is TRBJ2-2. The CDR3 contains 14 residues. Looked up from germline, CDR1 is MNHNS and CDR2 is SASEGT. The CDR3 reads CASSREADTGELFF.

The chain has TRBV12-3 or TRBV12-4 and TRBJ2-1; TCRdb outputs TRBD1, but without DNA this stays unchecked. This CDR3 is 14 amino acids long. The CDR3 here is CASSFEGKYNEQFF.

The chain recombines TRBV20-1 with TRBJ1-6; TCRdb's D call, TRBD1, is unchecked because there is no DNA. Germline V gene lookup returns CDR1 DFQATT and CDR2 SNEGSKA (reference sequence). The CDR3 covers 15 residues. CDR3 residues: CSALTMGQGRSPLHF.

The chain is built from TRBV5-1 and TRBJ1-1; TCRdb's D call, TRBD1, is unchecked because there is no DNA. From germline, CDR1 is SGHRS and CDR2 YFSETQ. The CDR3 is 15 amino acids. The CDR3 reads CASSSPGRTNTEAFF.

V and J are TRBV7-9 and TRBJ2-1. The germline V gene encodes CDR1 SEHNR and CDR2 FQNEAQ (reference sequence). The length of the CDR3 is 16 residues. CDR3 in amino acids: CASSLRRSFSNNEQFF.

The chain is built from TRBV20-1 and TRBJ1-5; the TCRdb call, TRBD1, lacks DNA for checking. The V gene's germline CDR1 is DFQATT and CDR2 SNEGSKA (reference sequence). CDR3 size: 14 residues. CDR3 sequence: CSATTGGFNQPQHF.

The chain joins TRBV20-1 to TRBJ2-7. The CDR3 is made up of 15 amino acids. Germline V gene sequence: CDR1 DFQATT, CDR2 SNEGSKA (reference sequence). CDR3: CSARDMLFSSYEQYF.

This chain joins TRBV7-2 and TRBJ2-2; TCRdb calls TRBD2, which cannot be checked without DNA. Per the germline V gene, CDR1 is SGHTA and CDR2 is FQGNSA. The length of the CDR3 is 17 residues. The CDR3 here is CASSLGLAGGPIGELFF.

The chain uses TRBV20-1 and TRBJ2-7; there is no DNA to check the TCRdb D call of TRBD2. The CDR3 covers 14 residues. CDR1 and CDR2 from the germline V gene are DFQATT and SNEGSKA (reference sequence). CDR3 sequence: CSARVGTTSGEQYF.

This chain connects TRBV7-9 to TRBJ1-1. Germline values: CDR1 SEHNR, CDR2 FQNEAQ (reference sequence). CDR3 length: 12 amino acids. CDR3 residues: CASSLIGTEAFF.

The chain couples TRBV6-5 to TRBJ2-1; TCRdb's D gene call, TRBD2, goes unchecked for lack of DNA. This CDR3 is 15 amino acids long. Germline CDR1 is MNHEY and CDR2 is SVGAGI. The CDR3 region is CASSYEAGVYNEQFF.

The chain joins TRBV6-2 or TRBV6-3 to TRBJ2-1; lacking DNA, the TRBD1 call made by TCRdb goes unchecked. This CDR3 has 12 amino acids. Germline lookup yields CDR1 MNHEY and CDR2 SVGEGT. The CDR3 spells CASSPPRDEQFF.

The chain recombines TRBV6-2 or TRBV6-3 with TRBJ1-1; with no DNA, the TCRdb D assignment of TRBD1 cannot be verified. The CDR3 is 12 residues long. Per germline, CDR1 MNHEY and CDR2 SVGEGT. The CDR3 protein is CASNTGRYEAFF.

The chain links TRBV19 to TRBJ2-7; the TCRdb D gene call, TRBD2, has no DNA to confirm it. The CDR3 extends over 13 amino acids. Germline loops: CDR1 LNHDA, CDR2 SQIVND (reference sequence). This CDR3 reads CASSTRGRYEQYF.

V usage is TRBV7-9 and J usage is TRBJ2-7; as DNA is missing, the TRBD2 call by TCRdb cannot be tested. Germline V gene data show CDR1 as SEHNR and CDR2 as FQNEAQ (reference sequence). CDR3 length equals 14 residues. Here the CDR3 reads CASSRPELVHEQYF.

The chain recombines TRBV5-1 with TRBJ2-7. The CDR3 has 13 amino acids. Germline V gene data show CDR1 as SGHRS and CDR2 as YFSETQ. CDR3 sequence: CASSFQPNYEQYF.

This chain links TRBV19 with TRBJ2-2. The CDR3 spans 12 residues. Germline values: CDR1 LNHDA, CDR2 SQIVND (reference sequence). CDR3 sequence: CASSITYGELFF.

The CDR3 is CASSFLLAGEGNMQYF. This chain joins TRBV5-1 and TRBJ2-4; no DNA is available, so the TRBD2 call from TCRdb remains unchecked. The germline gives CDR1 SGHRS, CDR2 YFSETQ. This CDR3 has 16 amino acids.

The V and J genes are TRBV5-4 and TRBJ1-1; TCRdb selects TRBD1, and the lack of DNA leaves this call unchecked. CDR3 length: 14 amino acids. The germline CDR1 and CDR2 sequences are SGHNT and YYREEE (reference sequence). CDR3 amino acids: CASSYRAGNTEAFF.